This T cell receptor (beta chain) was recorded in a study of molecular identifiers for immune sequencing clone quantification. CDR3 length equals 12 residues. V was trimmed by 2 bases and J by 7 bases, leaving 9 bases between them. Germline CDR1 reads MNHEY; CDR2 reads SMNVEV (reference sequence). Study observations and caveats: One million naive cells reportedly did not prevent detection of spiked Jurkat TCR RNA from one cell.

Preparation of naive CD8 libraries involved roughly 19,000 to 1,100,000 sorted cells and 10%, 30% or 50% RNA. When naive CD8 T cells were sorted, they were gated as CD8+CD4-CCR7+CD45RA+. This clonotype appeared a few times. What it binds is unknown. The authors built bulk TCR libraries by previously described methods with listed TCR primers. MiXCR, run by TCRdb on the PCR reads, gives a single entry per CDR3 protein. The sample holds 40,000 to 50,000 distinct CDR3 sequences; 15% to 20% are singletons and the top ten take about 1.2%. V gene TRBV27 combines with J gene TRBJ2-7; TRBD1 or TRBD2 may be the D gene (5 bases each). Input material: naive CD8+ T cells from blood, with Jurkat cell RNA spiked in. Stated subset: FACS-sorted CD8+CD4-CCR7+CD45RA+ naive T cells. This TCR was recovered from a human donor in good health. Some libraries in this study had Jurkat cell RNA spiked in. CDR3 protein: CASSLRGGEQYF. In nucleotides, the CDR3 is TGTGCCAGCAGTTTAAGGGGCGGGGAGCAGTACTTC.